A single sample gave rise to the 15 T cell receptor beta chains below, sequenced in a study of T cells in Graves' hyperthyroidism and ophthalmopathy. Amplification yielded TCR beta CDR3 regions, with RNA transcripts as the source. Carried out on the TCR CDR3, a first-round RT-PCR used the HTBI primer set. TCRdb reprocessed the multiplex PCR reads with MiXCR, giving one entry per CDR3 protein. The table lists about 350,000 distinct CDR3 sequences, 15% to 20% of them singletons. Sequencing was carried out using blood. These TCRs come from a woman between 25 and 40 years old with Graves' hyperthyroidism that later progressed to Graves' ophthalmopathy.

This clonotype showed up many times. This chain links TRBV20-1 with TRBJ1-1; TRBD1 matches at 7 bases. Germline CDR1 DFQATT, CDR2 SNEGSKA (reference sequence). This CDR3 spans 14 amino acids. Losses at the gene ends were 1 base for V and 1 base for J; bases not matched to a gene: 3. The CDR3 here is CSARVAGGNTEAFF. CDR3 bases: TGCAGTGCTAGAGTGGCAGGGGGGAACACTGAAGCTTTCTTT.

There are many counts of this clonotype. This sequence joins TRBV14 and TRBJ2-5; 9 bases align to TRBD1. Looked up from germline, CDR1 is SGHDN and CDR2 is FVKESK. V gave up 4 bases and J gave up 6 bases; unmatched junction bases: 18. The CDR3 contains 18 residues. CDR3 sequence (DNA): TGTGCCAGCAGCCCTATGATACAGGGGGCTACAGGCTGGCAGACCCAGTACTTC. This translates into CASSPMIQGATGWQTQYF.

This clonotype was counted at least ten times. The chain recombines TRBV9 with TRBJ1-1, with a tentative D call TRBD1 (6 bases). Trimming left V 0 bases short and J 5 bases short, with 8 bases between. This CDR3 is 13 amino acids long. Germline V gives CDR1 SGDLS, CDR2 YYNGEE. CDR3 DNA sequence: TGTGCCAGCAGCGTAGAGGGGGGTACTGAAGCTTTCTTT. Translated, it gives CASSVEGGTEAFF.

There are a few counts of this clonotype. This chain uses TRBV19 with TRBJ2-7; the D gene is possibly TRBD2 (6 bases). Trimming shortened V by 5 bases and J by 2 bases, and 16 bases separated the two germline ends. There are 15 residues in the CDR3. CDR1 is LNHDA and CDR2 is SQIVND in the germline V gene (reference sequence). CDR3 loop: CASSPGNGGTYEQYF. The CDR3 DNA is TGTGCCAGTAGTCCTGGGAACGGGGGAACCTACGAGCAGTACTTC.

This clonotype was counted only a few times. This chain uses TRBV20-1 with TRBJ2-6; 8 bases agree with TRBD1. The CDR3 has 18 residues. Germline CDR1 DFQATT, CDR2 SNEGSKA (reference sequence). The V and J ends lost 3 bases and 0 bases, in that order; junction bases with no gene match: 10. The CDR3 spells CSARGNRGRFSGANVLTF. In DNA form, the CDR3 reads TGCAGTGCTAGGGGTAACAGGGGGAGGTTCTCTGGGGCCAACGTCCTGACTTTC.

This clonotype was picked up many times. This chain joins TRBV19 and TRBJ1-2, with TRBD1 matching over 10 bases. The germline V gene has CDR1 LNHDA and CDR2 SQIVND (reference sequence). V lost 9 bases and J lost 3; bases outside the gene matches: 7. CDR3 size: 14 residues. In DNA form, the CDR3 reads TGTGCCAGCCGCTTGGGACAGGGGTACTATGGCTACACCTTC. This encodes CASRLGQGYYGYTF.

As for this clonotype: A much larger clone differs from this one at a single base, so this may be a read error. The CDR3 DNA sequence: TGTGCCAGCAGTTACTCCCCGGCTAGCGGCGACTACGAGCAGTACTTC. This codes for CASSYSPASGDYEQYF. The chain employs TRBV6-5 and TRBJ2-7; 7 bases agree with TRBD2. With 0 bases clipped from V and 3 bases from J, the junction kept 8 bases outside the gene matches. The germline gives CDR1 MNHEY, CDR2 SVGAGI. This CDR3 is 16 amino acids long.

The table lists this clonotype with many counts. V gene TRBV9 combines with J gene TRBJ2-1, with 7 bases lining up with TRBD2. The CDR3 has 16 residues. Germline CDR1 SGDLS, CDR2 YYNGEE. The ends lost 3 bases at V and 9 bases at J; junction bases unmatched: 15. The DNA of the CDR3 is TGTGCCAGCAGCGCCCCCTTCGTAGGGGAGGGCGGTGAGCAGTTCTTC. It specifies CASSAPFVGEGGEQFF.

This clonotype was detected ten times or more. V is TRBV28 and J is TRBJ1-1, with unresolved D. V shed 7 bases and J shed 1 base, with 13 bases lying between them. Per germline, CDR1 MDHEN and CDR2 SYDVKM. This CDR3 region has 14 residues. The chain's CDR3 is CASISWTANTEAFF. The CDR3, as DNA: TGTGCCAGCATCAGCTGGACGGCGAACACTGAAGCTTTCTTT. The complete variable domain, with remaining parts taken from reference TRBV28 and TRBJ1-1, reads DVKVTQSSRYLVKRTGEKVFLECVQDMDHENMFWYRQDPGLGLRLIYFSYDVKMKEKGDIPEGYSVSREKKERFSLILESASTNQTSMYLCASISWTANTEAFFGQGTRLTVV.

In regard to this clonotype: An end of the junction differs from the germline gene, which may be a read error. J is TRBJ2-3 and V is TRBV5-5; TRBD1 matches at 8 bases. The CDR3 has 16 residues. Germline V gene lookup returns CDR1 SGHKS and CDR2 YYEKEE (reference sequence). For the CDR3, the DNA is TGTGTCAGCAGACCCTCGAAGGACAGGGTCCCAGATACGCAGTATTTT. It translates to CVSRPSKDRVPDTQYF.

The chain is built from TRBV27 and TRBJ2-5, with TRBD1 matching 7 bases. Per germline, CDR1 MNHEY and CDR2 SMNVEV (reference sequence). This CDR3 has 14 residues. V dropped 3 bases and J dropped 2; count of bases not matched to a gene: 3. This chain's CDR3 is CASSFSDRQETQYF. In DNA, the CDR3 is TGTGCCAGCAGTTTCTCGGACAGGCAAGAGACCCAGTACTTC.

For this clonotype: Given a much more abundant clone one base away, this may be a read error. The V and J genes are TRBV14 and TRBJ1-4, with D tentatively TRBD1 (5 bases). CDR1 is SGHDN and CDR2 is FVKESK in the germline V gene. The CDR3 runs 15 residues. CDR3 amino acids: CVSSQDSAGYGKLFF. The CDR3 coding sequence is TGTGTCAGCAGCCAAGATTCGGCAGGGTATGGAAAACTGTTTTTT. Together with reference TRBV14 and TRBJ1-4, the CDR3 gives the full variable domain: EAGVTQFPSHSVIEKGQTVTLRCDPISGHDNLYWYRRVMGKEIKFLLHFVKESKQDESGMPNNRFLAERTGGTYSTLKVQPAELEDSGVYFCVSSQDSAGYGKLFFGSGTQLSVL.

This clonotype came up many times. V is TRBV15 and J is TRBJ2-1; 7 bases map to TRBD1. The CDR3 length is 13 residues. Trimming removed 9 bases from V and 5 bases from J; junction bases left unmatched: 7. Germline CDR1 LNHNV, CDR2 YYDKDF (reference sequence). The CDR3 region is CATRGQMHNEQFF. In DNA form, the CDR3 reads TGTGCCACGAGGGGACAGATGCACAATGAGCAGTTCTTC.

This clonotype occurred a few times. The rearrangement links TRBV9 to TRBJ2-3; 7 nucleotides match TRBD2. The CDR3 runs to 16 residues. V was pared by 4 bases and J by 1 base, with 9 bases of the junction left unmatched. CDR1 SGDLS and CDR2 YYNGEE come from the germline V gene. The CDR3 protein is CASSTNRDYGTDTQYF. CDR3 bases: TGTGCCAGCAGCACAAACCGGGACTACGGCACAGATACGCAGTATTTT.

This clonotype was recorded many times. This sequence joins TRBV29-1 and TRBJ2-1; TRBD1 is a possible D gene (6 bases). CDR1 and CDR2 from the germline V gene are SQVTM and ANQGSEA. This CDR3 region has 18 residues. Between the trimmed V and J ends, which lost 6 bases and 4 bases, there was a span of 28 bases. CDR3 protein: CSVAYSGQKINSYNEQFF. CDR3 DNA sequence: TGCAGCGTCGCCTACTCCGGACAGAAAATAAACTCTTACAATGAGCAGTTCTTC.